The 17 T cell receptor beta chains below all came from one sample that was sequenced in a study of neurological immune-mediated disorders. Time point reported: longitudinal time-point 1 (baseline). TCRdb re-analysed the 5' RACE reads in MiXCR, keeping a single row per CDR3 protein. Of under 40,000 distinct CDR3 sequences listed, under 4% are singletons. The sequenced material came from PBMCs. These receptors all come from a woman in her sixties with multiple sclerosis.

This clonotype showed up many times. V is TRBV11-3 and J is TRBJ2-3; D possibly corresponds to TRBD2 (6 bases). The CDR3 length is 13 residues. The V and J ends lost 5 bases and 8 bases respectively, with 14 bases between them. Looked up from germline, CDR1 is SGHNT and CDR2 is YENEEA. CDR3 sequence: CASSKYRGSTQYF. For the CDR3, the DNA is TGTGCCAGCAGCAAGTACCGGGGGTCTACGCAGTATTTT.

This chain links TRBV6-2 or TRBV6-3 with TRBJ2-7, with TRBD1 as a possible D gene (6 bases). The germline V gene encodes CDR1 MNHEY and CDR2 SVGEGT. V lost 0 bases, J lost 6 bases, and 6 bases lay in between. CDR3 length equals 12 residues. The CDR3 DNA follows: TGTGCCAGCAGTTACTCAGGGGGCGAGCAGTACTTC. Protein product: CASSYSGGEQYF.

There are many counts of this clonotype. J is TRBJ2-1 and V is TRBV20-1, with D maybe TRBD2 (6 bases). Trimming took 3 bases from V and 9 from J, leaving 15 bases between them. This CDR3 has 13 amino acids. The germline CDR1 and CDR2 sequences are DFQATT and SNEGSKA (reference sequence). The CDR3 spells CSASGEVGVEQFF. The CDR3 coding sequence is TGCAGTGCTAGTGGGGAGGTAGGGGTTGAGCAGTTCTTC.

This clonotype was seen at least ten times. CDR3 protein: CASSDNRGRTEAFF. The CDR3 nucleotides read TGTGCCAGCAGTGACAACAGGGGACGCACTGAAGCTTTCTTT. The chain joins TRBV12-3 or TRBV12-4 to TRBJ1-1; 7 nucleotides agree with TRBD1. V lost 5 bases and J lost 4; bases outside the gene matches: 7. The CDR3 totals 14 residues.

This clonotype has ten or more counts. The CDR3 nucleotides read TGCAGTGCCGGGGGCGCGGCTAGCGGGGGTAACCTTCCTGCCCCCAAGCACATAGATACGCAGTATTTT. Its translation: CSAGGAASGGNLPAPKHIDTQYF. The chain combines TRBV20-1 with TRBJ2-3, with 10 bases matching TRBD2. The CDR3 consists of 23 residues. CDR1 is DFQATT, CDR2 SNEGSKA, per germline (reference sequence). The junction had 35 bases not matched to a gene; V was cut back by 6 bases and J by 5 bases.

This clonotype occurred many times. V gene TRBV9 combines with J gene TRBJ2-2, with TRBD2 matching over 7 bases. This CDR3 spans 15 amino acids. Germline values: CDR1 SGDLS, CDR2 YYNGEE. With 2 bases clipped from V and 3 bases from J, the junction kept 4 bases outside the gene matches. The CDR3 region has the DNA TGTGCCAGCAGCGTTGGCGGGGGTTACACCGGGGAGCTGTTTTTT. Its translation is CASSVGGGYTGELFF.

In its sample, this clonotype was seen many times. The chain combines TRBV18 with TRBJ2-7; 7 bases match TRBD1. Looked up from germline, CDR1 is KGHSH and CDR2 is LQKENI. There are 14 residues in the CDR3. The V segment lost 4 bases and the J segment 3 bases; nucleotides outside the gene matches: 6. Written as DNA, the CDR3 is TGTGCCAGCTCACAGGGACAGAAAGACTACGAGCAGTACTTC. Residues: CASSQGQKDYEQYF.

This clonotype was seen repeatedly, ten times or more. The chain is built from TRBV5-1 and TRBJ2-5; weak D call: TRBD2 (6 bases). V lost 5 bases and J 5 bases, leaving 16 bases between the germline ends. Germline loops: CDR1 SGHRS, CDR2 YFSETQ. The CDR3 is 14 amino acids. DNA for the CDR3: TGCGCCAGCAGGCCGGAGGGGCCTGGCGAGACCCAGTACTTC. This codes for CASRPEGPGETQYF.

This clonotype was found many times. The chain uses TRBV5-1 and TRBJ1-2, with TRBD1 identical over 8 bases. Germline V CDR1 and CDR2: SGHRS, YFSETQ. The V gene end was trimmed by 4 bases and the J gene end by 8 bases; junction bases not matched to a gene: 7. This CDR3 spans 13 amino acids. The CDR3 region is CASSLGQATGYTF. The CDR3 bases are TGCGCCAGCAGCCTGGGACAGGCAACCGGCTACACCTTC.

This clonotype was seen repeatedly, ten times or more. The rearrangement uses TRBV20-1 and TRBJ2-5; possibly TRBD2 for D (6 bases). The CDR3 runs 12 residues. CDR1 and CDR2 (germline): DFQATT, SNEGSKA (reference sequence). The V and J ends lost 3 bases and 5 bases respectively, with 10 bases between them. The CDR3 DNA reads as TGCAGTGCTAGCATGGGGGGTGAGACCCAGTACTTC. Protein: CSASMGGETQYF.

The table lists this clonotype with many counts. The rearrangement links TRBV12-3 or TRBV12-4 to TRBJ2-7; TRBD1 might be the D (5 bases). This CDR3 is 15 amino acids long. The V and J ends lost 3 bases and 3 bases respectively, with 15 bases between them. The CDR3 DNA reads TGTGCCAGCAGTTTTAGAAGAAGGGGCCACTACGAGCAGTACTTC. It translates to CASSFRRRGHYEQYF.

This clonotype showed up many times. This chain uses TRBV20-1 with TRBJ1-2; D is uncertain. With 6 bases removed from V and 4 bases from J, the gap between germline ends came to 18 bases. Germline assignment: CDR1 DFQATT and CDR2 SNEGSKA (reference sequence). The CDR3 extends over 14 amino acids. The CDR3: CSAPSPTDIYGYTF. CDR3 DNA: TGCAGTGCCCCCTCGCCCACAGACATCTATGGCTACACCTTC.

This clonotype showed up many times. The rearrangement uses TRBV5-1 and TRBJ1-1, with 7 bases identical to TRBD1. V dropped 1 base and J dropped 6; count of bases not matched to a gene: 6. The CDR3 length is 14 residues. In germline, CDR1 is SGHRS, CDR2 YFSETQ. The DNA of the CDR3 is TGCGCCAGCAGCTTGACAGGGGTATTGCCTGAAGCTTTCTTT. It translates to CASSLTGVLPEAFF.

This clonotype was detected many times. V is TRBV7-2 and J is TRBJ2-3; D assignment may be TRBD1 or TRBD2 (5 bases each). Germline loops: CDR1 SGHTA, CDR2 FQGNSA. This CDR3 comprises 16 residues. Between the trimmed V and J ends, which lost 5 bases and 6 bases, there was a span of 21 bases. CDR3 loop: CASSQPGPQKADTQYF. CDR3 DNA: TGTGCCAGCAGCCAGCCGGGACCCCAAAAGGCCGATACGCAGTATTTT.

This clonotype was counted at least ten times. The chain carries TRBV5-6 and TRBJ2-2, with 9 nucleotides matching TRBD2. CDR1 is SGHDT and CDR2 is YYEEEE in the germline V gene. The CDR3 sequence is 16 residues long. Trimming removed 3 bases from V and 4 bases from J; junction bases left unmatched: 7. The CDR3 nucleotides are TGTGCCAGCAGCTATTTAGCGGGGGCCCCCACCGGGGAGCTGTTTTTT. It is translated as CASSYLAGAPTGELFF. Supplemented by reference TRBV5-6 and TRBJ2-2, the full variable domain reads DAGVTQSPTHLIKTRGQQVTLRCSPKSGHDTVSWYQQALGQGPQFIFQYYEEEERQRGNFPDRFSGHQFPNYSSELNVNALLLGDSALYLCASSYLAGAPTGELFFGEGSRLTVL.

This clonotype was counted ten times or more. The chain links TRBV4-2 to TRBJ1-5, with D possibly being TRBD1 (5 bases). The V end was cut by 4 bases, the J end by 7 bases, with 14 bases between. This CDR3 region has 14 residues. From germline, CDR1 is LGHNA and CDR2 YNFKEQ. The CDR3 bases are TGTGCCAGCAGCCCAGGGACGGAAAACCAGCCCCAGCATTTT. This encodes CASSPGTENQPQHF.

This clonotype was detected many times. The gene calls are TRBV5-1 and TRBJ1-1; the D gene is possibly TRBD1 (5 bases). CDR3 length equals 17 residues. CDR1 is SGHRS and CDR2 is YFSETQ in the germline V gene. Trimming stripped 1 base from V and 0 bases from J, with 16 bases between. The CDR3 is CASSLSGTGPMNTEAFF. CDR3 nucleotides: TGCGCCAGCAGCTTGTCAGGGACGGGACCCATGAACACTGAAGCTTTCTTT.